The 23 T cell receptor beta chains listed next were all sequenced from one sample in a study of control samples from healthy donors and cancer patients. This table comes from immunoSEQ multiplex PCR, and its TCRdb copy is limited to in-frame clones, with some not included. The repertoire holds about 73,000 clones, with roughly 94% as singletons. The sequenced material came from blood. These TCRs come from a woman aged 40 to 50 in good health.

The chain carries TRBV5-1 and TRBJ1-6; TRBD1 aligns across 10 bases. After removal of 4 bases from V and 9 bases from J, the junction contained 7 bases not matched to a gene. There are 15 residues in the CDR3. The germline CDR1 and CDR2 sequences are SGHRS and YFSETQ. CDR3 DNA sequence: TGCGCCAGCAGCGTAAGGACAGGGGGTTTTTCACCCCTCCACTTT. Translation: CASSVRTGGFSPLHF.

This chain joins TRBV5-4 and TRBJ1-1; D is undetermined. The CDR3 length is 17 residues. Trimming removed 4 bases at V and 0 bases at J, with 19 bases between. Germline assignment: CDR1 SGHNT and CDR2 YYREEE (reference sequence). The CDR3 DNA reads as TGTGCCAGCAGCGAGGCGGGAGGGTTAGGGATGAACACTGAAGCTTTCTTT. This codes for CASSEAGGLGMNTEAFF.

The chain is built from TRBV6-6 and TRBJ1-1; 7 positions agree with TRBD1. The V gene end was trimmed by 6 bases and the J gene end by 1 base; junction bases not matched to a gene: 5. The CDR3 is 14 residues long. In germline, CDR1 is MNHNY, CDR2 SVGAGI (reference sequence). CDR3 nucleotide sequence: TGTGCCAGCAGGGTAGGGACAGAGAACACTGAAGCTTTCTTT. This gives the protein CASRVGTENTEAFF.

The V call is TRBV4-1, the J call TRBJ2-7, with 9 bases matching TRBD2. V gave up 1 base and J gave up 2 bases; unmatched junction bases: 9. CDR3 size: 17 residues. The germline CDR1 and CDR2 sequences are MGHRA and YSYEKL. DNA for the CDR3: TGCGCCAGCAGCCAAGGGGCGGCGGGAGGGCTAACCTACGAGCAGTACTTC. It encodes CASSQGAAGGLTYEQYF.

This chain links TRBV4-2 with TRBJ1-5, with no clear D. V was pared by 9 bases and J by 5 bases, with 14 bases between. This CDR3 is built from 13 residues. From germline, CDR1 is LGHNA and CDR2 YNFKEQ. CDR3 in DNA: TGTGCCAGTAAGGAGGAGGGCTATCAGCCCCAGCATTTT. It yields the protein CASKEEGYQPQHF.

This chain links TRBV6-5 with TRBJ2-1; tentative D call: TRBD2 (6 bases). Trimming took off 7 bases at V and 4 bases at J, with 14 bases between the two ends. The CDR3 contains 14 residues. CDR1 and CDR2 (germline): MNHEY, SVGAGI. The CDR3 DNA follows: TGTGCCAGCACCAGACTAGAGTATTACAATGAGCAGTTCTTC. This translates into CASTRLEYYNEQFF.

The V call is TRBV6-1, the J call TRBJ1-4, with D tentatively TRBD1 (5 bases). Trimming removed 3 bases at V and 5 bases at J, with 10 bases between. The CDR3 sequence is 14 residues long. CDR1 is MNHNS and CDR2 is SASEGT in the germline V gene. CDR3 nucleotide sequence: TGTGCCAGCAGTGATTTAGACAGAAATGAAAAACTGTTTTTT. It translates to CASSDLDRNEKLFF.

Only one count was recorded for this clone. The chain uses TRBV19 and TRBJ1-2, with D possibly being TRBD1 (5 bases). V was pared by 10 bases and J by 4 bases, with 13 bases between. Germline V lookup: CDR1 LNHDA, CDR2 SQIVND (reference sequence). The CDR3 has 12 residues. CDR3 in DNA: TGTGCCACCACTAACAGGCTCTATGGCTACACCTTC. Translating gives CATTNRLYGYTF. Variable domain in full (rest from reference TRBV19 and TRBJ1-2): DGGITQSPKYLFRKEGQNVTLSCEQNLNHDAMYWYRQDPGQGLRLIYYSQIVNDFQKGDIAEGYSVSREKKESFPLTVTSAQKNPTAFYLCATTNRLYGYTFGSGTRLTVV.

The rearrangement uses TRBV6-5 and TRBJ1-1, with no clear D. The V end lost 0 bases, the J end lost 4 bases, and 15 bases lay between the germline ends. Germline CDR1 is MNHEY and CDR2 is SVGAGI. The CDR3 covers 16 residues. CDR3 residues: CASSYSTAVPVTEAFF. The CDR3 nucleotides are TGTGCCAGCAGTTACTCGACCGCGGTCCCTGTCACTGAAGCTTTCTTT.

This clone has just one count. The chain uses TRBV7-9 and TRBJ2-3; D may be TRBD2 (5 bases). Trimming left V 2 bases short and J 4 bases short, with 13 bases between. The CDR3 covers 15 residues. The V gene's germline CDR1 is SEHNR and CDR2 FQNEAQ (reference sequence). The CDR3 DNA sequence: TGTGCCAGCAGCTTACTTAGCGCCCCCGCAGATACGCAGTATTTT. Translating it yields CASSLLSAPADTQYF.

The chain has TRBV6-6 and TRBJ1-1, with 8 bases identical to TRBD1. This CDR3 has 15 residues. The V segment lost 5 bases and the J segment 3 bases; nucleotides outside the gene matches: 8. Germline-derived CDR1 and CDR2 are MNHNY and SVGAGI (reference sequence). CDR3 amino acids: CASSGDRILYTEAFF. CDR3 coding DNA: TGTGCCAGCAGTGGGGACAGGATCTTATACACTGAAGCTTTCTTT.

This clone has a handful of counts. This sequence joins TRBV30 and TRBJ1-5; D is perhaps TRBD1 (5 bases). The CDR3 sequence is 13 residues long. Germline-derived CDR1 and CDR2 are GTSNPN and SVGIG (reference sequence). V lost 6 bases and J 11 bases, leaving 20 bases between the germline ends. CDR3 DNA sequence: TGTGCCTGTACCGGGACCCACCAAAATACCCAGCATTTT. This codes for CACTGTHQNTQHF. Using reference TRBV30 and TRBJ1-5 for the parts outside the CDR3, the full variable domain is SQTIHQWPATLVQPVGSPLSLECTVEGTSNPNLYWYRQAAGRGLQLLFYSVGIGQISSEVPQNLSASRPQDRQFILSSKKLLLSDSGFYLCACTGTHQNTQHFGDGTRLSIL.

The CDR3 loop is CASRLQVSYSNQPQHF. CDR3 in DNA: TGTGCCAGTAGACTACAGGTTTCATATAGCAATCAGCCCCAGCATTTT. The chain combines TRBV19 with TRBJ1-5, with a weak D call TRBD1 (5 bases). Germline V CDR1 and CDR2: LNHDA, SQIVND (reference sequence). The CDR3 covers 16 residues. V was pared by 6 bases and J by 0 bases, with 15 bases between.

The V call is TRBV27, the J call TRBJ2-3; D is tentatively TRBD1 or TRBD2 (5 bases each). V was cut by 5 bases and J by 2 bases, with 11 bases left in between. This CDR3 comprises 14 residues. Germline values: CDR1 MNHEY, CDR2 SMNVEV (reference sequence). The CDR3 sequence: CASSLWDATDTQYF. CDR3 bases: TGTGCCAGCAGTCTATGGGACGCCACAGATACGCAGTATTTT.

The rearrangement links TRBV5-6 to TRBJ2-7; tentatively, D is TRBD1 (6 bases). Germline V lookup: CDR1 SGHDT, CDR2 YYEEEE. The CDR3 totals 13 residues. Trimming left V 0 bases short and J 6 bases short, with 10 bases between. Here the CDR3 reads CASSLVQGSEQYF. The CDR3 DNA follows: TGTGCCAGCAGCTTGGTACAGGGCTCCGAGCAGTACTTC.

The CDR3 DNA follows: TGTGCCAGCAGCGTACAGGATCCTCGGGTGAGGGCCGGGGAGCTGTTTTTT. Its protein product is CASSVQDPRVRAGELFF. J is TRBJ2-2 and V is TRBV7-8; D may match TRBD1 or TRBD2 (5 bases each). The CDR3 is made up of 17 amino acids. With 5 bases removed from V and 6 bases from J, the gap between germline ends came to 22 bases. The V gene's germline CDR1 is SGHVS and CDR2 FQNEAQ. Using reference TRBV7-8 and TRBJ2-2 for the parts outside the CDR3, the full variable domain is GAGVSQSPRYKVAKRGQDVALRCDPISGHVSLFWYQQALGQGPEFLTYFQNEAQLDKSGLPSDRFFAERPEGSVSTLKIQRTQQEDSAVYLCASSVQDPRVRAGELFFGEGSRLTVL.

To note about this clone: This same CDR3 is encoded by further DNA sequences in the sample. J is TRBJ1-3 and V is TRBV9; TRBD1 might be the D (6 bases). The CDR3 runs 14 residues. Germline V gene data show CDR1 as SGDLS and CDR2 as YYNGEE. Deletions cut 0 bases from V and 5 bases from J, with 9 bases between. Written as DNA, the CDR3 is TGTGCCAGCAGCGTAGAACAGGGAAGAAACACCATATATTTT. It specifies CASSVEQGRNTIYF.

The chain links TRBV11-2 to TRBJ1-2; a possible D gene is TRBD1 (6 bases). Germline CDR1 is SGHAT and CDR2 is FQNNGV. Trimming left V 7 bases short and J 8 bases short, with 17 bases between. The CDR3 has 13 amino acids. CDR3: CASTDEGVQGYTF. In nucleotides, the CDR3 is TGTGCCAGCACCGACGAGGGGGTACAAGGCTACACCTTC.

The chain joins TRBV4-1 to TRBJ1-2, with a weak D call TRBD1 (5 bases). The germline gives CDR1 MGHRA, CDR2 YSYEKL. The CDR3 length is 15 residues. V was clipped by 4 bases and J by 4 bases, with 16 bases between them. The CDR3 nucleotides are TGCGCCAGCAGCCTACAGGAATCCCCAGTCTATGGCTACACCTTC. It codes for CASSLQESPVYGYTF.

The chain carries TRBV6-5 and TRBJ2-1; the match to TRBD2 covers 13 bases. The J segment lost 8 bases and the V segment lost 6 bases, leaving 1 base of the junction unmatched. The germline gives CDR1 MNHEY, CDR2 SVGAGI. This CDR3 comprises 13 residues. CDR3 nucleotide sequence: TGTGCCAGCAGCGGACTAGCGGGAGATGAGCAGTTCTTC. Protein sequence: CASSGLAGDEQFF.

The chain combines TRBV5-1 with TRBJ1-1; TRBD1 aligns across 8 bases. The CDR3 covers 15 residues. V lost 3 bases to trimming and J lost 5 bases; unmatched junction nucleotides: 9. The V gene's germline CDR1 is SGHRS and CDR2 YFSETQ. The CDR3 sequence is CASSYPETGETEAFF. CDR3 coding DNA: TGCGCCAGCAGCTACCCCGAGACAGGGGAGACTGAAGCTTTCTTT.

V is TRBV29-1 and J is TRBJ2-3; 7 bases are a match to TRBD2. CDR1 is SQVTM and CDR2 is ANQGSEA in the germline V gene. The CDR3 extends over 14 amino acids. In nucleotides, the CDR3 is TGCAGTCTCCGGGAGGACCACTCCACAGATACGCAGTATTTT. The encoded protein is CSLREDHSTDTQYF.

The V and J genes are TRBV7-8 and TRBJ1-2; tentatively, D is TRBD1 (5 bases). This CDR3 comprises 13 residues. Germline assignment: CDR1 SGHVS and CDR2 FQNEAQ. V was clipped by 6 bases and J by 3 bases, with 11 bases between them. The CDR3: CASRLGDDYGYTF. As DNA, the CDR3 is TGTGCCAGCAGGTTGGGGGATGACTATGGCTACACCTTC.